The count of the clone carrying this T cell receptor beta chain is one. This record comes from a study of glioma-infiltrating T cells after dendritic cell vaccination. Looking at the study overall: Treatment, given 2003 to 2012, was autologous tumor lysate-pulsed dendritic cell vaccination.

Primers: 60 V beta forward and 13 J beta reverse. Generated by immunoSEQ multiplex PCR, the TCRdb table keeps only in-frame clones and is missing some. The sample lists 55,000 to 75,000 clones; about 86% were seen once. CDR1 and CDR2 from the germline V gene are SEHNR and FQNEAQ (reference sequence). V was cut by 1 base and J by 2 bases, with 11 bases left in between. The CDR3 sequence is 16 residues long. Time point: after dendritic cell vaccination, including at tumor progression/relapse. PBMC were collected before vaccination, two weeks after the third vaccination, and at progression. The V and J genes are TRBV7-9 and TRBJ2-2; D call uncertain. Sequenced material: blood, taken after dendritic cell vaccination. This sequence originates from a human donor with glioblastoma. CDR3 region: CASSLVPGLNTGELFF. For the CDR3, the DNA is TGTGCCAGCAGCTTAGTCCCCGGGTTAAACACCGGGGAGCTGTTTTTT.